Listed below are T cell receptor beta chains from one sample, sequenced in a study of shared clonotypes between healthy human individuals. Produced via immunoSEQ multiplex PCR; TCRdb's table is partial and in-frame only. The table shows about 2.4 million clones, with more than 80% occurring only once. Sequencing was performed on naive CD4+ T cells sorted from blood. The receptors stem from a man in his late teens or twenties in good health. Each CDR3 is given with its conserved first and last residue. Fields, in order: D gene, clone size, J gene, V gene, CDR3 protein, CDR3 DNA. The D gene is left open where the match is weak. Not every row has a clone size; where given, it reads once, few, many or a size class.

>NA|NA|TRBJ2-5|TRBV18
CASSPKRAGETQYF
TGTGCCAGCTCACCGAAACGCGCGGGGGAGACCCAGTACTTC
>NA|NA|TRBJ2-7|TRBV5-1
CASSLSPDSYEQYF
TGCGCCAGCAGCTTGTCTCCGGACTCCTACGAGCAGTACTTC
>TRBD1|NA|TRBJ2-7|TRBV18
CASQGDRPSYEQYF
TGTGCCAGCCAAGGGGACAGACCCTCCTACGAGCAGTACTTC
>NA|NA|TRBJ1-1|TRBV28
CASNRGPRSTEAFF
TGTGCCAGCAACCGTGGGCCAAGGAGCACTGAAGCTTTCTTT
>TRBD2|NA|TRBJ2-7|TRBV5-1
CASSLGGAGGMYEQYF
TGCGCCAGCAGCTTGGGCGGCGCGGGGGGCATGTACGAGCAGTACTTC
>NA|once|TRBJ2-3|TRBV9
CASSVYLTDTQYF
TGTGCCAGCAGCGTGTACCTCACAGATACGCAGTATTTT
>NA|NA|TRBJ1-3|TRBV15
CATGENRAGNTIYF
TGTGCCACCGGAGAGAACAGGGCTGGAAACACCATATATTTT
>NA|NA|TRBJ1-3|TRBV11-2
CASSLGWSSGNTIYF
TGTGCCAGCAGCTTAGGGTGGAGCTCTGGAAACACCATATATTTT
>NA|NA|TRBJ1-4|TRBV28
CASRGEKLFF
TGTGCCAGCAGAGGGGAAAAACTGTTTTTT
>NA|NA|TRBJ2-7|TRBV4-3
CASSQEAGVMGEQYF
TGCGCCAGCAGCCAAGAGGCAGGGGTAATGGGCGAGCAGTACTTC
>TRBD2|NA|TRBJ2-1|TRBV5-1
CASSLVERGGSNEQFF
TGCGCCAGCAGCTTGGTTGAGCGGGGGGGCTCCAATGAGCAGTTCTTC
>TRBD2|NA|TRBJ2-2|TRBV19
CASTLTSGRVHTGELFF
TGTGCCAGTACCTTGACTAGCGGGAGAGTTCACACCGGGGAGCTGTTTTTT
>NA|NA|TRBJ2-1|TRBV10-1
CASSSQGGIEQFF
TGCGCCAGCAGTTCGCAGGGTGGTATTGAGCAGTTCTTC
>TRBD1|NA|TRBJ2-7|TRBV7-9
CASSPTGFGNEQYF
TGTGCCAGCAGCCCGACAGGGTTCGGGAACGAGCAGTACTTC
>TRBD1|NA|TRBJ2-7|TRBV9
CASSVGGQGANEQYF
TGTGCCAGCAGCGTAGGGGGACAGGGGGCAAACGAGCAGTACTTC
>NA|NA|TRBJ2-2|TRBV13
CASSTTVTGELFF
TGTGCCAGCAGCACCACAGTAACCGGGGAGCTGTTTTTT
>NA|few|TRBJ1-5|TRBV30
CAWSLPGNQPQHF
TGTGCCTGGAGTTTACCTGGCAATCAGCCCCAGCATTTT
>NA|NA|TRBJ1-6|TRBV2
CASAAYNSPLHF
TGTGCCAGCGCAGCCTATAATTCACCCCTCCACTTT
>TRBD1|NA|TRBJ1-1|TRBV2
CASMDRVGNTEAFF
TGTGCCAGCATGGACAGGGTGGGGAACACTGAAGCTTTCTTT
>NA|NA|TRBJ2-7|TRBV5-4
CASSFRGDVSYEQYF
TGTGCCAGCAGCTTCAGGGGGGACGTCTCCTACGAGCAGTACTTC
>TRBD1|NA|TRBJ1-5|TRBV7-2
CASSLGPGTVNQPQHF
TGTGCCAGCAGCTTAGGCCCCGGGACAGTTAATCAGCCCCAGCATTTT
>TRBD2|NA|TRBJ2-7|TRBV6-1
CASSGGRYEQYF
TGTGCCAGCAGTGGCGGGAGGTACGAGCAGTACTTC
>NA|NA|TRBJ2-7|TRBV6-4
CASMGYEQYF
TGTGCCAGCATGGGCTACGAGCAGTACTTC
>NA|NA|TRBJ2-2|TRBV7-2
CASSLEAVITGELFF
TGTGCCAGCAGCTTAGAAGCGGTTATCACCGGGGAGCTGTTTTTT
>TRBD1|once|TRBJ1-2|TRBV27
CASSPGTGGRYGYTF
TGTGCCAGCAGTCCGGGGACAGGGGGCCGGTATGGCTACACCTTC
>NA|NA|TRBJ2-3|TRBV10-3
CAISEFATDTQYF
TGTGCCATCAGTGAGTTTGCCACAGATACGCAGTATTTT
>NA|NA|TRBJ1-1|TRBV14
CASSQDLRRGRGGTEAFF
TGTGCCAGCAGCCAAGATCTCAGGCGGGGGCGCGGGGGCACTGAAGCTTTCTTT
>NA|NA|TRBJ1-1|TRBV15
CATSREGTAEAFF
TGTGCCACCAGCAGAGAGGGGACGGCTGAAGCTTTCTTT
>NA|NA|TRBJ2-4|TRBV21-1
CASSKPGIAGGIAKNIQYF
TGTGCCAGCAGCAAGCCAGGAATAGCGGGAGGCATAGCCAAAAACATTCAGTACTTC
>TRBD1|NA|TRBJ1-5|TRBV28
CASSFRTGVYNQPQHF
TGTGCCAGCAGTTTTCGGACAGGGGTTTACAATCAGCCCCAGCATTTT
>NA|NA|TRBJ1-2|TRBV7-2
CASSEAVGVSLYGYTF
TGTGCCAGCAGCGAGGCGGTGGGGGTCTCCCTTTATGGCTACACCTTC
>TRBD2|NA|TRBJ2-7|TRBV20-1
CSAGTSYEQYF
TGCAGTGCTGGGACTAGCTACGAGCAGTACTTC
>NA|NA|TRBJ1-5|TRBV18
CASSPGQTTSNQPQHF
TGTGCCAGCTCACCCGGACAGACGACTAGCAATCAGCCCCAGCATTTT
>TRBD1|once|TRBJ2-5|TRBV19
CASSITGVGRETQYF
TGTGCCAGTAGTATAACAGGGGTAGGACGAGAGACCCAGTACTTC
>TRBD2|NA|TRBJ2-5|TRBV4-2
CASSQLAGSPSAQYF
TGTGCCAGCAGCCAACTAGCGGGGTCCCCCTCCGCCCAGTACTTC
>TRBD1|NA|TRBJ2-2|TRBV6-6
CASSSIGQAYAELFF
TGTGCCAGCAGTTCTATAGGACAGGCCTATGCGGAGCTGTTTTTT
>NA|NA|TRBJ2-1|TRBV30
CAWSVLRGPYNEQFF
TGTGCCTGGAGTGTACTGCGGGGCCCTTACAATGAGCAGTTCTTC
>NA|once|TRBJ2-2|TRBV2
CASSPTVTGELFF
TGTGCCAGCAGCCCGACAGTTACCGGGGAGCTGTTTTTT
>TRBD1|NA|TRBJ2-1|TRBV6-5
CASSQGGQGREFF
TGTGCCAGCAGCCAAGGAGGACAGGGACGTGAGTTCTTC
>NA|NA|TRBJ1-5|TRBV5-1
CASSLGGPHQPQHF
TGCGCCAGCAGCTTAGGGGGACCTCATCAGCCCCAGCATTTT